A single sample is the source of the 27 T cell receptor beta chains below, sequenced in a study of a mutant IDH1 vaccine in newly diagnosed glioma. As for time point: baseline, week 1 (first vaccination visit). The treatment: pre-vaccination baseline after standard-of-care therapy. Measured with immunoSEQ multiplex PCR; TCRdb has only the in-frame clones, and not every one. In the table there are about 66,000 clones, about 86% of which are singletons. The specimen comprised PBMCs, sampled from a glioma patient treated with radiotherapy, temozolomide or both. These receptors all stem from a young man with glioma.

CDR3 loop: CASSSPVKNEQFF. CDR3 bases: TGTGCCAGCAGCTCCCCCGTGAAGAATGAGCAGTTCTTC. V is TRBV11-3 and J is TRBJ2-1; no clear D. The V gene lost 4 bases and the J gene lost 7 bases, with 11 bases spanning the gap. Germline V gives CDR1 SGHNT, CDR2 YENEEA. This CDR3 has 13 residues.

In its sample, this clone was seen a few times. This sequence joins TRBV4-1 and TRBJ1-5; no reliable D call. The germline V gene encodes CDR1 MGHRA and CDR2 YSYEKL. CDR3 size: 14 residues. V was pared by 0 bases and J by 13 bases, with 16 bases between. CDR3 protein: CASSQDGVREYQHF. Here the CDR3 DNA reads TGCGCCAGCAGCCAAGATGGGGTGAGGGAGTATCAGCATTTT.

The V gene is TRBV5-8, the J gene TRBJ1-1, with D maybe TRBD1 (5 bases). Germline V gene data show CDR1 as SGHTS and CDR2 as YDEGEE. The CDR3 totals 11 residues. The V end was cut by 9 bases, the J end by 11 bases, with 17 bases between. CDR3 in amino acids: CANPGTARAFF. CDR3 nucleotide sequence: TGTGCCAACCCGGGGACGGCTCGGGCTTTCTTT.

The chain carries TRBV7-9 and TRBJ1-5; 8 bases fit TRBD1. Germline CDR1 SEHNR, CDR2 FQNEAQ (reference sequence). The length of the CDR3 is 15 residues. V shed 10 bases, J shed 0 bases, and the junction held 8 bases outside the gene matches. This chain's CDR3 is CANPDRVHSNQPQHF. DNA of the CDR3: TGTGCCAACCCGGACAGGGTCCATAGCAATCAGCCCCAGCATTTT.

The chain is built from TRBV2 and TRBJ2-7; 7 bases align to TRBD1. V lost 6 bases and J lost 6; bases outside the gene matches: 2. The CDR3 has 11 amino acids. Germline values: CDR1 SNHLY, CDR2 FYNNEI. CDR3 sequence reads: CASRRDSEQYF. Written as DNA, the CDR3 is TGTGCCAGCAGGAGGGACAGCGAGCAGTACTTC. Full variable domain (remainder filled in from reference TRBV2 and TRBJ2-7): EPEVTQTPSHQVTQMGQEVILRCVPISNHLYFYWYRQILGQKVEFLVSFYNNEISEKSEIFDDQFSVERPDGSNFTLKIRSTKLEDSAMYFCASRRDSEQYFGPGTRLTVT.

The rearrangement joins TRBV19 to TRBJ2-2; D call uncertain. Germline values: CDR1 LNHDA, CDR2 SQIVND (reference sequence). This CDR3 has 16 residues. V dropped 2 bases and J dropped 3 bases, with 13 bases sitting between them. CDR3 in DNA: TGTGCCAGTAGTATATCTGGTTTTAGGGACACCGGGGAGCTGTTTTTT. It encodes CASSISGFRDTGELFF.

This clone was counted a single time. The junction does not match germline at one end; this may be a read error. The chain recombines TRBV19 with TRBJ1-1; no reliable D call. The CDR3 loop spans 14 amino acids. CDR1 and CDR2 from the germline V gene are LNHDA and SQIVND (reference sequence). CDR3 sequence reads: CASSMFMGNTEASF. CDR3 in DNA: TGTGCCAGTAGTATGTTTATGGGAAACACTGAAGCTTCCTTT.

The genes are TRBV4-1 and TRBJ2-1; no reliable D call. The ends were cut back, 0 bases at V and 7 bases at J, with 13 bases in the middle. The length of the CDR3 is 15 residues. Germline values: CDR1 MGHRA, CDR2 YSYEKL. CDR3 loop: CASSQDGRTTNEQFF. The CDR3 DNA reads TGCGCCAGCAGCCAAGACGGGCGTACGACAAATGAGCAGTTCTTC.

The chain employs TRBV13 and TRBJ2-3, with D possibly TRBD1 on 6 matching bases. The germline V gene has CDR1 PRHDT and CDR2 FYEKMQ (reference sequence). The CDR3 totals 16 residues. V lost 1 base, J lost 2 bases, and 13 bases lay in between. This CDR3 reads CASSLDTGQNTDTQYF. In DNA form, the CDR3 reads TGTGCCAGCAGCTTAGATACCGGACAGAACACAGATACGCAGTATTTT.

The chain carries TRBV6-5 and TRBJ1-4, with TRBD1 matching over 10 bases. The CDR3 is made up of 14 amino acids. V was pared by 6 bases and J by 8 bases, with 6 bases of the junction left unmatched. Germline assignment: CDR1 MNHEY and CDR2 SVGAGI. The CDR3, as DNA: TGTGCCAGCAGCGACAGGGGGCGCATGGAAAAACTGTTTTTT. Amino acids: CASSDRGRMEKLFF.

Comments on this clone: One end of the junction does not line up with germline, which may come from a read error. The V gene is TRBV6-1, the J gene TRBJ2-3; D assignment may be TRBD1 or TRBD2 (6 bases each). The CDR3 runs 14 residues. Germline CDR1 and CDR2: MNHNS and SASEGT. The CDR3 nucleotides read TGTGCCAGCAGTGGAGTAACGTCAACGGGGGCCCCGAATTTT. This encodes CASSGVTSTGAPNF.

V and J are TRBV28 and TRBJ1-2; D remains unclear. Trimming removed 6 bases from V and 2 bases from J, with 10 bases in between. The CDR3 totals 13 residues. CDR1 and CDR2 from the germline V gene are MDHEN and SYDVKM. The CDR3 bases are TGTGCCAGCAGCCGTCAGGTGAACTATGGCTACACCTTC. Translated: CASSRQVNYGYTF.

This chain uses TRBV30 with TRBJ2-7, with TRBD1 matching over 8 bases. After removal of 3 bases from V and 4 bases from J, the junction contained 8 bases not matched to a gene. CDR1 GTSNPN and CDR2 SVGIG come from the germline V gene (reference sequence). The CDR3 covers 14 residues. The CDR3 reads CAWRPGQAGYEQYF. The CDR3 region has the DNA TGTGCCTGGAGGCCGGGACAGGCTGGGTACGAGCAGTACTTC.

This chain uses TRBV28 with TRBJ1-1; 8 bases agree with TRBD1. CDR1 MDHEN and CDR2 SYDVKM come from the germline V gene. V gave up 6 bases and J gave up 4 bases; unmatched junction bases: 13. The CDR3 sequence is 16 residues long. In DNA form, the CDR3 reads TGTGCCAGCAGCCTGGGAGTTCAGGGGGCGCGCACTGAAGCTTTCTTT. This encodes CASSLGVQGARTEAFF. Using reference TRBV28 and TRBJ1-1 for the parts outside the CDR3, the full variable domain is DVKVTQSSRYLVKRTGEKVFLECVQDMDHENMFWYRQDPGLGLRLIYFSYDVKMKEKGDIPEGYSVSREKKERFSLILESASTNQTSMYLCASSLGVQGARTEAFFGQGTRLTVV.

V gene TRBV13 combines with J gene TRBJ2-6; the match to TRBD1 covers 10 bases. This CDR3 contains 18 residues. Losses at the gene ends were 5 bases for V and 2 bases for J; bases not matched to a gene: 9. Germline V gene data show CDR1 as PRHDT and CDR2 as FYEKMQ (reference sequence). The CDR3 DNA reads TGTGCCAGCAGCCCTAACGTAGGACAGGGGGCTGGGGCCAACGTCCTGACTTTC. Protein: CASSPNVGQGAGANVLTF.

This clone was seen a single time. The chain carries TRBV28 and TRBJ2-4; TRBD2 agrees at 10 bases. Germline V gene sequence: CDR1 MDHEN, CDR2 SYDVKM. The CDR3 loop spans 15 amino acids. The ends lost 6 bases at V and 3 bases at J; junction bases unmatched: 5. Here the CDR3 DNA reads TGTGCCAGCAGCTGGGGACTAGCGAGCAAAAACATTCAGTACTTC. Translating gives CASSWGLASKNIQYF.

The V call is TRBV18, the J call TRBJ1-2, with D unclear. The CDR3 totals 14 residues. The V gene lost 1 base and the J gene lost 3 bases, with 9 bases spanning the gap. Germline CDR1 and CDR2: KGHSH and LQKENI. CDR3 loop: CASSPQGTDYGYTF. Written as DNA, the CDR3 is TGTGCCAGCTCACCACAGGGTACGGACTATGGCTACACCTTC.

The chain links TRBV5-1 to TRBJ1-1; TRBD1 matches at 7 bases. Germline V gene data show CDR1 as SGHRS and CDR2 as YFSETQ. With V trimmed by 0 bases and J by 7 bases, 6 bases remained unmatched. This CDR3 is built from 14 residues. The CDR3 region has the DNA TGCGCCAGCAGCTTGGGTGGGACAGCCTATGAAGCTTTCTTT. Translating it yields CASSLGGTAYEAFF.

The chain joins TRBV5-1 to TRBJ1-6; no reliable D call. The germline CDR1 and CDR2 sequences are SGHRS and YFSETQ. The germline V and J ends were trimmed by 4 bases and 7 bases, with 9 bases remaining between them. CDR3 length: 13 amino acids. The CDR3 DNA reads TGCGCCAGCAGCAGGAGCCCGAATTCACCCCTCCACTTT. This sequence encodes CASSRSPNSPLHF.

The chain uses TRBV27 and TRBJ1-2; TRBD1 might be the D (6 bases). The CDR3 is 16 residues long. V shed 5 bases and J shed 5 bases, with 21 bases lying between them. The V gene's germline CDR1 is MNHEY and CDR2 SMNVEV (reference sequence). The DNA of the CDR3 is TGTGCCAGCAGTGAGGGGGGCCGAAGGGAACCTTATGGCTACACCTTC. Translation gives CASSEGGRREPYGYTF.

The J gene is TRBJ1-2, the V gene TRBV28, with TRBD1 identical over 12 bases. The CDR3 contains 14 residues. V gave up 2 bases and J gave up 8 bases; unmatched junction bases: 3. CDR1 is MDHEN, CDR2 SYDVKM, per germline. The CDR3 sequence is CASSLGTGGGGYTF. As DNA, the CDR3 is TGTGCCAGCAGTTTAGGGACAGGGGGCGGGGGCTACACCTTC.

The chain couples TRBV15 to TRBJ1-6; tentatively, D is TRBD1 (6 bases). The CDR3 consists of 16 residues. Trimming cost V 3 bases and J 6 bases, with 15 bases left between them. In germline, CDR1 is LNHNV, CDR2 YYDKDF (reference sequence). The CDR3 sequence: CATSRGEGVFNSPLHF. DNA of the CDR3: TGTGCCACCAGCAGGGGAGAGGGGGTCTTTAATTCACCCCTCCACTTT.

This chain links TRBV9 with TRBJ2-2; perhaps TRBD2 as D (6 bases). Between the trimmed V and J ends, which lost 4 bases and 5 bases, there was a span of 15 bases. Germline values: CDR1 SGDLS, CDR2 YYNGEE. The CDR3 loop spans 15 amino acids. Here the CDR3 reads CASSIGTFETGELFF. The CDR3 region has the DNA TGTGCCAGCAGCATCGGGACTTTCGAAACCGGGGAGCTGTTTTTT.

The genes are TRBV27 and TRBJ2-3; no firm D call. V was shortened by 1 base and J by 0 bases, with 11 bases between the two germline ends. The CDR3 covers 16 residues. Germline loops: CDR1 MNHEY, CDR2 SMNVEV (reference sequence). The CDR3 protein is CASSLFLTPSTDTQYF. CDR3 in DNA: TGTGCCAGCAGTTTATTCCTGACACCTAGCACAGATACGCAGTATTTT.

The gene calls are TRBV7-2 and TRBJ2-3; D gene uncertain. The CDR3 is 14 amino acids. V was trimmed by 5 bases and J by 5 bases, leaving 14 bases between them. Germline V gene lookup returns CDR1 SGHTA and CDR2 FQGNSA. CDR3 sequence: CASSPPNMGDTQYF. CDR3 nucleotides: TGTGCCAGCAGCCCCCCGAATATGGGAGATACGCAGTATTTT. Complete variable domain (other parts from reference TRBV7-2 and TRBJ2-3): GAGVSQSPSNKVTEKGKDVELRCDPISGHTALYWYRQSLGQGLEFLIYFQGNSAPDKSGLPSDRFSAERTGGSVSTLTIQRTQQEDSAVYLCASSPPNMGDTQYFGPGTRLTVL.

The chain carries TRBV6-1 and TRBJ2-5, with D perhaps TRBD2 (6 bases). With the DNA end fitting TRBJ2-7 better, the J assignment may be wrong. CDR3 length: 15 residues. The germline V gene has CDR1 MNHNS and CDR2 SASEGT. The CDR3 bases are TGTGCCAGCAGTGAAGCGCGGGACGCCTCCTACGAGCAGTACTTC. Translation: CASSEARDASYEQYF.

The gene calls are TRBV5-8 and TRBJ1-3; D perhaps matches TRBD1 (6 bases). Germline V gives CDR1 SGHTS, CDR2 YDEGEE. V was pared by 3 bases and J by 0 bases, with 10 bases between. CDR3 length equals 15 residues. The CDR3: CASSSTGYSGNTIYF. In DNA, the CDR3 is TGTGCCAGCAGCTCTACAGGGTACTCTGGAAACACCATATATTTT.